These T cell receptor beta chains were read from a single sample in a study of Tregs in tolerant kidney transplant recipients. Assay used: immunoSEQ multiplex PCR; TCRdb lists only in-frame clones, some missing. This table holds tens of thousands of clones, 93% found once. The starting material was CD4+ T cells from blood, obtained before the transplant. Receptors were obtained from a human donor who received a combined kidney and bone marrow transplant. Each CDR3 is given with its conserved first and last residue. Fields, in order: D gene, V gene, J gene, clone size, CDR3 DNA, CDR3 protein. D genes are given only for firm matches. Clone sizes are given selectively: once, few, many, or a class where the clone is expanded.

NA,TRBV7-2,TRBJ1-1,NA,TGTGCCAGCAGATTCGCTCAACAGGGAAGCACTGAAGCTTTCTTT,CASRFAQQGSTEAFF
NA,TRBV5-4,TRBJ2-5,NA,TGTGCCAGCAGCTTGCTCGAGTACGTCCAAGAGACCCAGTACTTC,CASSLLEYVQETQYF
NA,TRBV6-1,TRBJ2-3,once,TGTGCCAGCTTCAATACAGGCACAGATACGCAGTATTTT,CASFNTGTDTQYF
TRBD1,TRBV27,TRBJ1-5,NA,TGTGCCAGCAGACGACAGGGGGCGAGAAGCAATCAGCCCCAGCATTTT,CASRRQGARSNQPQHF
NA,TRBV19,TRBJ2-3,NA,TGTGCCAGTAGTCCGAACCGGGACTTAAATACGCAGTATTTT,CASSPNRDLNTQYF
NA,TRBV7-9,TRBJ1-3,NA,TGTGCCAGCAGCCGGGGGTTCTCTGGAAACACCATATATTTT,CASSRGFSGNTIYF
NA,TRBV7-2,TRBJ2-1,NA,TGTGCCAGCAGCTTATATATCAATGAGCAGTTCTTC,CASSLYINEQFF
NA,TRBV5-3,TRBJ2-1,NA,TGTGCCAGAAGCCGAATGGCGCGAAGTAGCAACAATTCTCGGCATGAGCAGTTCTTC,CARSRMARSSNNSRHEQFF
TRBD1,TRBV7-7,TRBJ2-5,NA,TGTGCCAGCAGCTCTCAACTACAGGGGGAGCAGTACTTC,CASSSQLQGEQYF
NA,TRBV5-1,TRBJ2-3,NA,TGCGCCAGCAGCTTGGGATCTAGTTTCCCTAGCACAGATACGCAGTATTTT,CASSLGSSFPSTDTQYF
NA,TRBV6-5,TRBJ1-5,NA,TGTGCCAGCATGCGGGGTCTAGGGCAGCCCCAGCATTTT,CASMRGLGQPQHF
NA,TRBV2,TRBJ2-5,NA,TGTGCCAGCACCAGGGGGGCTCAAGAGACCCAGTACTTC,CASTRGAQETQYF
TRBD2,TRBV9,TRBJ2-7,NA,TGTGCCAGCAGCCCACTATTTACTAGCGCGGCCTACGAGCAGTACTTC,CASSPLFTSAAYEQYF
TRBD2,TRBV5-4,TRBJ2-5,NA,TGTGCCAGCAGCCCGGGACTAGCGGAAGAGACCCAGTACTTC,CASSPGLAEETQYF
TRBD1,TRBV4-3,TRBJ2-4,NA,TGCGCCAGCAGCCAATGGGATACGGGCCGGACAGGGGTGAACATTCAGTACTTC,CASSQWDTGRTGVNIQYF
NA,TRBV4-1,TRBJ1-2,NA,TGCGCCAGCAGCCCCAGGGTTTTCGGCTATGGCTACACCTTC,CASSPRVFGYGYTF
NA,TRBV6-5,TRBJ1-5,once,TGTGCCAGCAGTGACGGGAGCAATCAGCCCCAGCATTTT,CASSDGSNQPQHF
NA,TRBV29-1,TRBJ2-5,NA,TGCAGCGCCCTCTTCGTAGGGGGTGGGACCCAGTACTTC,CSALFVGGGTQYF
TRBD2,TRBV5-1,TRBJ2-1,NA,TGCGCCAGCAGAGCTAGCGGCAACAATGAGCAGTTCTTC,CASRASGNNEQFF
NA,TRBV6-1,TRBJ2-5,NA,TGTGCCAGCGATAGAGGGTATCGAGAGACCCAGTACTTC,CASDRGYRETQYF
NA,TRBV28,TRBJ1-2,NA,TGTGCCAGCAGTTTCCCCGGGGTATATGGCTACACCTTC,CASSFPGVYGYTF
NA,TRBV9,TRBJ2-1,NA,TGTGCCAGCAGCCGCGACGGGTACAATGAGCAGTTCTTC,CASSRDGYNEQFF
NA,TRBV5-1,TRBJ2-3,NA,TGCGCCAGCAGCTCCGCCTCGACCTCCGGAGGCTTAGATACGCAGTATTTT,CASSSASTSGGLDTQYF
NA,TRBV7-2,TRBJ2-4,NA,TGTGCCAGCAGCTTTTCAGGGCTAACCAAAAACATTCAGTACTTC,CASSFSGLTKNIQYF
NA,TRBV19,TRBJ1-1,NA,TGTGCCAGTAGTACGGGCGGGCTTATGAACACTGAAGCTTTCTTT,CASSTGGLMNTEAFF
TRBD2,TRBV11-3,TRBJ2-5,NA,TGTGCCAGCAGCTTAGGGGCGGGAGCCCCGTACCAAGAGACCCAGTACTTC,CASSLGAGAPYQETQYF
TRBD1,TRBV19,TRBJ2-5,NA,TGTGCCAGTAGGGACAGGGGAGGGAAGTACCAAGAGACCCAGTACTTC,CASRDRGGKYQETQYF
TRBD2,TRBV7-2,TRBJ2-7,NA,TGTGCCAGCAGCCCAGGACTAGCGGGAGCCTACGAGCAGTACTTC,CASSPGLAGAYEQYF
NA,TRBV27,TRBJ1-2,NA,TGTGCCAGCAGTTCAAGCCCAAAGTTGGGCTACACCTTC,CASSSSPKLGYTF
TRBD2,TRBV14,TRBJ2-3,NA,TGTGCCAGCAGCCAAGAGGGACTACGCCTACTATCTAGCACAGATACGCAGTATTTT,CASSQEGLRLLSSTDTQYF
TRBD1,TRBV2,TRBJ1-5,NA,TGTGCCAGCAGTGAGCAGGGGGCGCGGGATCAGCCCCAGCATTTT,CASSEQGARDQPQHF
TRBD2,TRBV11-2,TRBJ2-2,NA,TGTGCCAGCAGCCCTAGCGGGACGAACACCGGGGAGCTGTTTTTT,CASSPSGTNTGELFF
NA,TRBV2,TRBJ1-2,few,TGTGCCAGCAGTGACGGGGGCTATGGCTACACCTTC,CASSDGGYGYTF
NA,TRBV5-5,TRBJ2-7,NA,TGTGCCAGCAGCTTGATTTGGGTCGGGGGTTACAACGAGCAGTACTTC,CASSLIWVGGYNEQYF
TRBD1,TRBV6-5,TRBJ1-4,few,TGTGCCAGCAGTCGGACAGGGGGAAAACTGTTTTTT,CASSRTGGKLFF
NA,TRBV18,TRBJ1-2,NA,TGTGCCAGCTCACCACCGGGTTCAGGCGACTATGGCTACACCTTC,CASSPPGSGDYGYTF
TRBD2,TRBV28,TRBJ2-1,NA,TGTGCCAGCAGTCGAGACAGCGGGGGCCTTGTTGGTGAGCAGTTCTTC,CASSRDSGGLVGEQFF
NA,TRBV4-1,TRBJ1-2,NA,TGCGCCAGCAGCCAAGATAACAGGGTAAGGTCCTATGGCTACACCTTC,CASSQDNRVRSYGYTF
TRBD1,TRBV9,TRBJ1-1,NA,TGTGCCAGCAGCACGGGACAGTTGAACACTGAAGCTTTCTTT,CASSTGQLNTEAFF
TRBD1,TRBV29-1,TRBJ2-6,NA,TGCAGCGTTGATTCAGGGGGACCAAGCTTTGGGGCCAACGTCCTGACTTTC,CSVDSGGPSFGANVLTF
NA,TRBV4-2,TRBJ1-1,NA,TGTGCCAGCAGCCAAGACAAGGGGCCCTCCATTATGAACACTGAAGCTTTCTTT,CASSQDKGPSIMNTEAFF
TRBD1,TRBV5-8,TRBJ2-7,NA,TGTGCCAGCAGCCATGACAGGGAGTCCTACGAGCAGTACTTC,CASSHDRESYEQYF
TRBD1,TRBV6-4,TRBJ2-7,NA,TGTGCCAGCAGTCGCATGAGGGGGCCCCTGAACGAGCAGTACTTC,CASSRMRGPLNEQYF
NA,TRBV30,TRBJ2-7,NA,TGTGCCTACCGAGGACACCCCTACGAGCAGTACTTC,CAYRGHPYEQYF
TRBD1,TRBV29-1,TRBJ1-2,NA,TGCAGCTCGACAGGGAATTATGGCTACACCTTC,CSSTGNYGYTF
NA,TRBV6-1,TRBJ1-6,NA,TGTGCCAGCAGTGATTATAGGACACTACCAAATTCACCCCTCCACTTT,CASSDYRTLPNSPLHF
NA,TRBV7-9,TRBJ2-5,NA,TGTGCCAGCAGCTTAGGAGTTCCGGTTCAAGAGACCCAGTACTTC,CASSLGVPVQETQYF
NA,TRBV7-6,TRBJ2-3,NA,TGTGCCAGCAGCTTAGCTGAGGGAGATACGCAGTATTTT,CASSLAEGDTQYF
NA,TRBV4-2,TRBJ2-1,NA,TGTGCCAGCAGCCAAGCAGGATTGTCCCATTACAATGAGCAGTTCTTC,CASSQAGLSHYNEQFF
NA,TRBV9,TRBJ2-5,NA,TGTGCCAGCACCCCGGGCGGGCAAGAGACCCAGTACTTC,CASTPGGQETQYF
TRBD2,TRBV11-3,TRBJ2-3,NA,TGTGCCAGCAGCTTATGGGTCGAGGAAGTTCTAGCGGGAGTTAGAGATACGCAGTATTTT,CASSLWVEEVLAGVRDTQYF
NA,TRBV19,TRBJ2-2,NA,TGTGCCAGTAGTGCCGGGACTTGGGACACCGGGGAGCTGTTTTTT,CASSAGTWDTGELFF
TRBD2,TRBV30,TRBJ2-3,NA,TGTGCCTGCAACAAGGGACTAGCCAGGGGAGATACGCAGTATTTT,CACNKGLARGDTQYF
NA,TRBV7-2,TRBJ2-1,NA,TGTGCCAGCAGCTTGACGGAGTATAGTGAGCAGTTCTTC,CASSLTEYSEQFF